The T cell receptor (beta chain) under discussion was sequenced for a study of T cell changes during pregnancy in multiple sclerosis. CDR1 and CDR2 (germline): SGHTS, YDEGEE. Trimming shortened V by 0 bases and J by 3 bases, and 19 bases separated the two germline ends. The CDR3 contains 17 residues. The repertoire was sequenced with immunoSEQ multiplex PCR; TCRdb's copy has only in-frame clones and lacks some. Counted here are around 100,000 clones, roughly nine tenths occurring once; the ten biggest clones make up 0.8% to 1%. The TCR originated in a female donor with multiple sclerosis, enrolled in a pregnancy study. The source was peripheral blood, collected after pregnancy. This rearrangement joins TRBV5-8 to TRBJ2-7, with D tentatively TRBD1 (5 bases). CDR3 region: CASSLGLAGIPYYEQYF. CDR3 nucleotide sequence: TGTGCCAGCAGCTTGGGTTTGGCAGGGATCCCCTACTACGAGCAGTACTTC.